This TCR beta chain stems from a study of T cell changes during pregnancy in multiple sclerosis. The assay was immunoSEQ multiplex PCR, and TCRdb's table has in-frame clones only and misses some. The repertoire consists of roughly 50,000 clones, with 80% to 90% occurring once and the leading ten covering roughly 8%. CDR1 and CDR2 from the germline V gene are ENHRY and SYGVKD. The CDR3 consists of 16 residues. The trim removed 3 bases at V and 1 base at J, leaving 8 bases unmatched. V and J are TRBV10-3 and TRBJ1-2; 7 bases map to TRBD1. This sequence originates from a female donor with multiple sclerosis, enrolled in a pregnancy study. Sample: CD8+ T cells from peripheral blood mononuclear cells, taken in the second trimester of pregnancy. CDR3 bases: TGTGCCATCAGTGATTTGAGGGACAGTATTAACTATGGCTACACCTTC. It specifies CAISDLRDSINYGYTF.